A single T cell receptor beta chain is shown here with its context. Its antigen remains unidentified. The J segment lost 5 bases and the V segment lost 3 bases, leaving 1 base of the junction unmatched. CDR1 is MRHNA, CDR2 SNTAGT, per germline. The CDR3 is 13 amino acids. Here immunoSEQ multiplex PCR was the method, and the copy in TCRdb shows in-frame clones only, minus some. The top ten hold 6% to 7.5% of the sample, which has some 130,000 clones, 90% seen once. This entry belongs to a study of T cell responses to AZD1222 COVID-19 vaccine. Whole-study context: Timing groups of about 4 and about 12 weeks for second doses were pooled.

Findings and limits, study-wide: There were mostly white British donors and more females than males, and clonal diversity was possibly underestimated.

The sequence was obtained from an adult in good health. The V and J genes are TRBV6-4 and TRBJ2-3; 8 bases match TRBD1. Sample: peripheral blood, taken on day 0 of AZD1222 vaccination. The CDR3 coding sequence is TGTGCCAGCAGTGAACAGGGGGGAGATACGCAGTATTTT. It is translated as CASSEQGGDTQYF.